Below, 30 T cell receptor beta chains from the same sample are listed, as sequenced in a study of cytomegalovirus exposure and HLA in healthy donors (dated by TCRdb to 2017 to 2019). The protocol used for the library was the immunoSEQ multiplex PCR assay. The multiplex PCR relied on a mix of 60 forward primers for TCR Vbeta segments and 13 reverse primers for TCR Jbeta segments. Here the immuneACCESS table is served through TCRdb, limited to in-frame sequences with V and J called. Missing clones are a known gap in these copies; in checked studies unresolved V genes cover under half, and the rest lacks a known reason. This sample holds some 160,000 clones; over 8% were observed only once. The top ten hold over 1.5% of the sample. The sample comprised PBMCs. Receptor source: a male donor in good health and CMV-seronegative.

This clone came up a few times. The V call is TRBV4-2, the J call TRBJ2-7, with 10 bases identical to TRBD1. Trimming removed 0 bases from V and 2 bases from J; junction bases left unmatched: 4. The CDR3 runs to 16 residues. Germline CDR1 and CDR2: LGHNA and YNFKEQ. The CDR3 reads CASSQDGGQGTYEQYF. CDR3 DNA: TGTGCCAGCAGCCAAGATGGGGGACAGGGGACCTACGAGCAGTACTTC.

The chain combines TRBV7-2 with TRBJ1-6; a weak D match, TRBD1 (6 bases). The V gene's germline CDR1 is SGHTA and CDR2 FQGNSA. The CDR3 contains 16 residues. V lost 5 bases and J lost 3, with 14 bases in between. Here the CDR3 DNA reads TGTGCCAGCAGCCCGACCGGGACATTCTATAATTCACCCCTCCACTTT. It specifies CASSPTGTFYNSPLHF.

The chain combines TRBV21-1 with TRBJ2-2; TRBD2 reflects the table's D call only, with no check against the DNA. TRBV21-1 is an annotated pseudogene. The CDR3 length is 12 residues. The DNA of the CDR3 is TGTGCCAGCAGCAAAAACGGGGGGGAGCTGTTTTTT. Protein sequence: CASSKNGGELFF.

This clone was counted only a few times. The chain combines TRBV2 with TRBJ1-2, with D tentatively TRBD1 (5 bases). V lost 7 bases, J lost 7 bases, and 22 bases lay in between. CDR3 length: 15 residues. Germline loops: CDR1 SNHLY, CDR2 FYNNEI. CDR3 nucleotides: TGTGCCAGCATTATCGCCGGGGGAGTAACAGGTGGCTACACCTTC. Its protein is CASIIAGGVTGGYTF.

This clone was found a few times. This chain connects TRBV7-9 to TRBJ2-1, with D perhaps TRBD2 (6 bases). CDR1 SEHNR and CDR2 FQNEAQ come from the germline V gene (reference sequence). Trimming removed 5 bases from V and 12 bases from J, with 17 bases in between. The CDR3 contains 13 residues. The DNA for the CDR3 is TGTGCCAGCAGCCCAACGTCGGGGGAACGGCAGTTCTTC. This translates into CASSPTSGERQFF.

This clone was observed a handful of times. The chain couples TRBV5-4 to TRBJ2-3; possibly TRBD2 for D (5 bases). CDR3 size: 15 residues. Trimming removed 4 bases at V and 2 bases at J, with 14 bases between. The germline V gene encodes CDR1 SGHNT and CDR2 YYREEE (reference sequence). The CDR3 DNA follows: TGTGCCAGCAGCATGGACTCTTCCTACACAGATACGCAGTATTTT. Translating it yields CASSMDSSYTDTQYF.

This chain connects TRBV4-3 to TRBJ1-3; D is possibly TRBD1 (6 bases). Germline V gene data show CDR1 as LGHNA and CDR2 as YSLEER. The CDR3 sequence is 15 residues long. V lost 3 bases, J lost 3 bases, and 12 bases lay in between. The CDR3 sequence: CASSQGGARGNTIYF. The CDR3 DNA reads as TGCGCCAGCAGCCAGGGGGGGGCGCGTGGAAACACCATATATTTT.

A few counts support this clone. CDR3 protein: CASSFPTGLGTEAFF. CDR3 nucleotides: TGTGCCAGCAGTTTCCCGACAGGGTTGGGCACTGAAGCTTTCTTT. The V call is TRBV28, the J call TRBJ1-1; 7 bases are shared with TRBD1. The CDR3 is 15 amino acids. V lost 3 bases, J lost 4 bases, and 8 bases stayed unmatched. Germline lookup yields CDR1 MDHEN and CDR2 SYDVKM.

This chain connects TRBV7-6 to TRBJ2-7; TRBD1 agrees at 9 bases. V lost 2 bases to trimming and J lost 4 bases; unmatched junction nucleotides: 3. The V gene's germline CDR1 is SGHVS and CDR2 FNYEAQ. The CDR3 contains 14 residues. CDR3 in amino acids: CASSLRQGGYEQYF. The CDR3 coding sequence is TGTGCCAGCAGCTTACGACAGGGGGGGTACGAGCAGTACTTC.

This chain uses TRBV4-3 with TRBJ1-3, with unresolved D. Trimming took off 1 base at V and 0 bases at J, with 16 bases between the two ends. There are 18 residues in the CDR3. Germline lookup yields CDR1 LGHNA and CDR2 YSLEER. CDR3 nucleotide sequence: TGCGCCAGCAGCCAAGGTCGCTGGATACAGAGCTCTGGAAACACCATATATTTT. As protein: CASSQGRWIQSSGNTIYF.

In its sample, this clone was seen a few times. This rearrangement joins TRBV6-5 to TRBJ2-3; the D gene is possibly TRBD2 (7 bases). This CDR3 is built from 15 residues. Per germline, CDR1 MNHEY and CDR2 SVGAGI. V was clipped by 2 bases and J by 3 bases, with 12 bases between them. CDR3 protein: CASSYGGARTDTQYF. In DNA, the CDR3 is TGTGCCAGCAGTTACGGGGGGGCCAGGACAGATACGCAGTATTTT.

The CDR3 is CASSSNSGTANYGYTF. The CDR3 region has the DNA TGTGCCAGCAGCTCTAACTCCGGGACAGCTAACTATGGCTACACCTTC. J is TRBJ1-2 and V is TRBV11-2; 7 bases are shared with TRBD1. The CDR3 runs 16 residues. The V segment lost 4 bases and the J segment 0 bases; nucleotides outside the gene matches: 8. In germline, CDR1 is SGHAT, CDR2 FQNNGV.

The chain joins TRBV7-9 to TRBJ1-1, with TRBD1 identical over 9 bases. With 8 bases clipped from V and 1 base from J, the junction kept 5 bases outside the gene matches. Germline V gene data show CDR1 as SEHNR and CDR2 as FQNEAQ (reference sequence). The CDR3 extends over 14 amino acids. CDR3 sequence (DNA): TGTGCCAGCGGGGAGACAGGGGGGAACACTGAAGCTTTCTTT. Amino acid sequence: CASGETGGNTEAFF.

A few counts support this clone. The rearrangement uses TRBV9 and TRBJ1-4; 7 positions agree with TRBD1. This CDR3 spans 15 amino acids. The germline CDR1 and CDR2 sequences are SGDLS and YYNGEE. Unmatched junction bases numbered 8, after V lost 1 base and J lost 8 bases. The CDR3 loop is CASSVSKGASEKLFF. In nucleotides, the CDR3 is TGTGCCAGCAGCGTATCAAAGGGGGCAAGCGAAAAACTGTTTTTT.

The V and J genes are TRBV7-2 and TRBJ2-3; maybe TRBD1 (5 bases). Germline V gene sequence: CDR1 SGHTA, CDR2 FQGNSA. This CDR3 spans 16 amino acids. Trimming removed 3 bases at V and 2 bases at J, with 15 bases between. Here the CDR3 reads CASSFLLGRVTDTQYF. CDR3 coding DNA: TGTGCCAGCAGCTTCCTCTTAGGCAGGGTCACAGATACGCAGTATTTT.

The chain employs TRBV4-2 and TRBJ2-7; D is ambiguous. V lost 0 bases, J lost 3 bases, and 9 bases lay in between. The CDR3 runs to 14 residues. Germline CDR1 reads LGHNA; CDR2 reads YNFKEQ. CDR3 protein: CASSQEATDYEQYF. CDR3 bases: TGTGCCAGCAGCCAAGAGGCCACAGACTACGAGCAGTACTTC.

This chain connects TRBV6-5 to TRBJ2-1; 10 bases are shared with TRBD1. CDR1 MNHEY and CDR2 SVGAGI come from the germline V gene. The CDR3 length is 15 residues. The V and J ends lost 6 bases and 4 bases, in that order; junction bases with no gene match: 6. The CDR3 reads CASSPRTGGYNEQFF. The CDR3 DNA reads TGTGCCAGCAGCCCTAGGACAGGGGGGTACAATGAGCAGTTCTTC.

This rearrangement joins TRBV7-9 to TRBJ2-3; 8 nucleotides align to TRBD1. This CDR3 has 19 residues. CDR1 is SEHNR and CDR2 is FQNEAQ in the germline V gene (reference sequence). Trimming removed 5 bases from V and 0 bases from J; junction bases left unmatched: 16. The CDR3 loop reads CASSGQGQTLTSSTDTQYF. CDR3 DNA: TGTGCCAGCAGCGGACAGGGACAGACTTTAACTTCTAGCACAGATACGCAGTATTTT.

This chain connects TRBV7-2 to TRBJ2-7, with 11 nucleotides matching TRBD2. V lost 4 bases and J lost 4; bases outside the gene matches: 6. This CDR3 region has 15 residues. Germline values: CDR1 SGHTA, CDR2 FQGNSA. CDR3 residues: CASSSLAGGAYEQYF. CDR3 nucleotide sequence: TGTGCCAGCAGCTCCTTAGCGGGAGGGGCTTACGAGCAGTACTTC.

This chain connects TRBV4-1 to TRBJ2-5; D may be TRBD2 (5 bases). The germline V gene encodes CDR1 MGHRA and CDR2 YSYEKL. The CDR3 length is 15 residues. Trimming removed 3 bases from V and 2 bases from J, with 13 bases in between. Here the CDR3 reads CASSHPATRQETQYF. In nucleotides, the CDR3 is TGCGCCAGCAGCCATCCTGCTACTAGGCAAGAGACCCAGTACTTC.

This clone came up a few times. V and J are TRBV29-1 and TRBJ1-2; D call uncertain. Deletions cut 3 bases from V and 3 bases from J, with 8 bases between. CDR1 and CDR2 (germline): SQVTM, ANQGSEA. The CDR3 extends over 12 amino acids. The CDR3 DNA reads as TGCAGCGTTGAGGAGCATCACTATGGCTACACCTTC. Translating it yields CSVEEHHYGYTF.

The chain carries TRBV5-6 and TRBJ2-1; D gene uncertain. Trimming pared 0 bases from V and 4 bases from J, leaving 5 bases between. Germline V gene sequence: CDR1 SGHDT, CDR2 YYEEEE. The CDR3 sequence is 13 residues long. The CDR3 nucleotides read TGTGCCAGCAGCTTGGACACATACAATGAGCAGTTCTTC. Amino acids: CASSLDTYNEQFF.

The chain couples TRBV5-1 to TRBJ1-3; no clear D gene. The CDR3 spans 16 residues. The germline CDR1 and CDR2 sequences are SGHRS and YFSETQ. V was shortened by 3 bases and J by 3 bases, with 16 bases between the two germline ends. This CDR3 is CASSSGGGSLGNTIYF. CDR3 coding DNA: TGCGCCAGCAGCTCCGGTGGAGGGAGCCTTGGAAACACCATATATTTT.

The chain has TRBV5-1 and TRBJ1-1; 7 nucleotides line up with TRBD1. With 3 bases clipped from V and 7 bases from J, the junction kept 6 bases outside the gene matches. This CDR3 is built from 13 residues. Germline loops: CDR1 SGHRS, CDR2 YFSETQ. CDR3 DNA sequence: TGCGCCAGCAGCTCCATAGGGGGCAATGAAGCTTTCTTT. Residues: CASSSIGGNEAFF.

The chain uses TRBV4-2 and TRBJ1-4; 7 bases line up with TRBD1. The CDR3 is made up of 15 amino acids. CDR1 LGHNA and CDR2 YNFKEQ come from the germline V gene. V was clipped by 4 bases and J by 0 bases; unmatched bases: 2. The CDR3 coding sequence is TGTGCCAGCAGCCCAGGACAGGCAACTAATGAAAAACTGTTTTTT. Amino acids: CASSPGQATNEKLFF.

This clone was observed a few times. V gene TRBV5-4 combines with J gene TRBJ1-1; D is ambiguous. The CDR3 is 15 amino acids. Germline-derived CDR1 and CDR2 are SGHNT and YYREEE (reference sequence). The ends were cut back, 3 bases at V and 0 bases at J, with 12 bases in the middle. CDR3 DNA sequence: TGTGCCAGCAGCTATTCCGGAGCCGTGAACACTGAAGCTTTCTTT. It is translated as CASSYSGAVNTEAFF.

This clone was seen more than once but under ten times. The chain is built from TRBV6-4 and TRBJ1-2; TRBD1 agrees at 9 bases. Germline CDR1 is MRHNA and CDR2 is SNTAGT. The ends lost 6 bases at V and 8 bases at J; junction bases unmatched: 13. This CDR3 is 15 amino acids long. The CDR3 loop reads CASSPGAGQGRGYTF. The CDR3 DNA reads TGTGCCAGCAGCCCAGGGGCGGGACAGGGCAGAGGCTACACCTTC.

The chain links TRBV4-1 to TRBJ2-6, with TRBD1 matching 9 bases. Germline V CDR1 and CDR2: MGHRA, YSYEKL. The CDR3 runs to 18 residues. V dropped 3 bases and J dropped 1; count of bases not matched to a gene: 7. CDR3 DNA sequence: TGCGCCAGCAGCCATCCGGGACAGGGCCCATCTGGGGCCAACGTCCTGACTTTC. Protein: CASSHPGQGPSGANVLTF.

A few counts support this clone. This rearrangement joins TRBV28 to TRBJ2-2, with 9 bases matching TRBD1. The CDR3 is 14 amino acids. The junction had 5 bases not matched to a gene; V was cut back by 6 bases and J by 6 bases. Germline-derived CDR1 and CDR2 are MDHEN and SYDVKM. In DNA form, the CDR3 reads TGTGCCAGCAGCCCCCGGGACAGGGCCGGGGAGCTGTTTTTT. This translates into CASSPRDRAGELFF. Filled out from reference TRBV28 and TRBJ2-2, the complete variable domain reads DVKVTQSSRYLVKRTGEKVFLECVQDMDHENMFWYRQDPGLGLRLIYFSYDVKMKEKGDIPEGYSVSREKKERFSLILESASTNQTSMYLCASSPRDRAGELFFGEGSRLTVL.

As to this clone: Additional DNA sequences in this sample encode the identical CDR3. V is TRBV7-9 and J is TRBJ2-1, with 10 nucleotides matching TRBD2. The CDR3 is 15 amino acids. Germline lookup yields CDR1 SEHNR and CDR2 FQNEAQ (reference sequence). Trimming removed 5 bases from V and 9 bases from J; junction bases left unmatched: 10. This chain's CDR3 is CASSDSWVAGGEQFF. CDR3 DNA: TGTGCCAGCAGCGATAGCTGGGTAGCGGGAGGTGAGCAGTTCTTC.